Following are 30 T cell receptor beta chains from one sample sequenced in a study of T cell repertoires in cytomegalovirus infection. TCRdb re-analysed the reads in MiXCR, keeping a single row per CDR3 protein. The repertoire holds some 560,000 distinct CDR3 sequences, with approximately 40% as singletons. Their antigen targets remain unknown. Sample: cultured PBMCs, taken from culture after CMV antigen stimulation. The receptors shown here come from a human donor in good health (CMV status not recorded). Some clones in this sample may be carry-over from other donors' samples.

The V gene is TRBV14, the J gene TRBJ2-7; perhaps TRBD2 as D (6 bases). The germline gives CDR1 SGHDN, CDR2 FVKESK. This CDR3 is 16 amino acids long. The V and J ends lost 4 bases and 2 bases respectively, with 18 bases between them. DNA of the CDR3: TGTGCCAGCAGCCTTGTAAGGGGAGGCCTCCCCTACGAGCAGTACTTC. Translating it yields CASSLVRGGLPYEQYF.

The chain has TRBV7-2 and TRBJ1-5, with unresolved D. This CDR3 region has 14 residues. Trimming pared 5 bases from V and 3 bases from J, leaving 11 bases between. Germline V CDR1 and CDR2: SGHTA, FQGNSA. The CDR3 DNA is TGTGCCAGCAGCCTACAGAGAACCAATCAGCCCCAGCATTTT. Its translation: CASSLQRTNQPQHF.

V and J are TRBV12-3 or TRBV12-4 and TRBJ2-1; TRBD2 agrees at 10 bases. The CDR3 is made up of 15 amino acids. With 2 bases clipped from V and 8 bases from J, the junction kept 6 bases outside the gene matches. This chain's CDR3 is CASSLSGGAYYEQFF. The DNA for the CDR3 is TGTGCCAGCAGTTTAAGCGGGGGGGCCTATTATGAGCAGTTCTTC.

A few counts support this clonotype. This sequence joins TRBV7-2 and TRBJ2-5; tentatively, D is TRBD1 or TRBD2 (5 bases each). V was clipped by 4 bases and J by 5 bases, with 8 bases between them. CDR3 size: 12 residues. Per the germline V gene, CDR1 is SGHTA and CDR2 is FQGNSA. The CDR3 reads CASSYGAETQYF. In DNA, the CDR3 is TGTGCCAGCAGCTACGGGGCCGAGACCCAGTACTTC.

The chain carries TRBV7-2 and TRBJ2-3; D is undetermined. Germline CDR1 and CDR2: SGHTA and FQGNSA. The CDR3 consists of 16 residues. The ends were cut back, 4 bases at V and 0 bases at J, with 14 bases in the middle. In nucleotides, the CDR3 is TGTGCCAGCAGCTCCCGACCCCTTCGGAGCACAGATACGCAGTATTTT. Translated, it gives CASSSRPLRSTDTQYF.

The sample holds a few counts of this clonotype. This chain joins TRBV11-2 and TRBJ2-5; TRBD2 agrees at 8 bases. Unmatched junction bases numbered 7, after V lost 6 bases and J lost 1 base. The CDR3 is made up of 15 amino acids. Looked up from germline, CDR1 is SGHAT and CDR2 is FQNNGV. The CDR3 DNA reads as TGTGCCAGCAGTTACCGGACTAGCCCCCAAGAGACCCAGTACTTC. It yields the protein CASSYRTSPQETQYF.

This clonotype has just a few counts. The chain couples TRBV2 to TRBJ1-1; D ambiguous. This CDR3 comprises 13 residues. The germline V gene encodes CDR1 SNHLY and CDR2 FYNNEI. V lost 6 bases and J lost 5, with 13 bases in between. The CDR3 sequence: CASSVSGVTEAFF. For the CDR3, the DNA is TGTGCCAGCAGCGTCAGCGGGGTGACTGAAGCTTTCTTT. The variable domain in full, completed from reference TRBV2 and TRBJ1-1, reads EPEVTQTPSHQVTQMGQEVILRCVPISNHLYFYWYRQILGQKVEFLVSFYNNEISEKSEIFDDQFSVERPDGSNFTLKIRSTKLEDSAMYFCASSVSGVTEAFFGQGTRLTVV.

The chain employs TRBV19 and TRBJ1-1; TRBD1 matches 10 bases. Losses at the gene ends were 5 bases for V and 10 bases for J; bases not matched to a gene: 4. Germline V lookup: CDR1 LNHDA, CDR2 SQIVND (reference sequence). The length of the CDR3 is 12 residues. CDR3 nucleotides: TGTGCCAGTAGTGACAGGGGGCTAGTAGCTTTCTTT. Translating it yields CASSDRGLVAFF.

This chain uses TRBV7-2 with TRBJ1-6; D uncertain. The V gene's germline CDR1 is SGHTA and CDR2 FQGNSA. This CDR3 comprises 12 residues. Trimming pared 3 bases from V and 10 bases from J, leaving 7 bases between. This CDR3 reads CASSFPWSPLHF. As DNA, the CDR3 is TGTGCCAGCAGCTTCCCCTGGTCACCCCTCCACTTT.

This sequence joins TRBV29-1 and TRBJ1-1; no definite D call. Germline values: CDR1 SQVTM, CDR2 ANQGSEA. The CDR3 covers 12 residues. The V end lost 0 bases, the J end lost 6 bases, and 8 bases lay between the germline ends. The CDR3 sequence is CSVEEQLAEAFF. CDR3 coding DNA: TGCAGCGTTGAAGAACAGTTGGCTGAAGCTTTCTTT.

Only a few counts were recorded for this clonotype. The chain has TRBV7-2 and TRBJ2-1; 11 nucleotides align to TRBD2. V shed 6 bases and J 6 bases; nucleotides not matched to a gene: 4. Looked up from germline, CDR1 is SGHTA and CDR2 is FQGNSA. The CDR3 sequence is 14 residues long. CDR3 DNA: TGTGCCAGCAGACTAGCGGGGGCCTCCAATGAGCAGTTCTTC. It encodes CASRLAGASNEQFF.

The rearrangement uses TRBV28 and TRBJ1-2, with 10 bases that match TRBD1. Trimming removed 6 bases from V and 5 bases from J; junction bases left unmatched: 6. Germline V gene sequence: CDR1 MDHEN, CDR2 SYDVKM. This CDR3 region has 14 residues. DNA of the CDR3: TGTGCCAGCAGCACGCCGGGACAGGGGTATGGCTACACCTTC. Amino acid sequence: CASSTPGQGYGYTF.

In this sample, this clonotype turned up a few times. The V and J genes are TRBV12-3 or TRBV12-4 and TRBJ2-1, with D possibly TRBD1 on 5 matching bases. V lost 0 bases and J lost 2, with 8 bases in between. The CDR3 is made up of 15 amino acids. The CDR3 loop reads CASSLAGQPYNEQFF. For the CDR3, the DNA is TGTGCCAGCAGTTTAGCGGGGCAGCCCTACAATGAGCAGTTCTTC.

The chain employs TRBV2 and TRBJ2-7; maybe TRBD2 (6 bases). The germline V gene has CDR1 SNHLY and CDR2 FYNNEI. This CDR3 spans 11 amino acids. Trimming removed 3 bases from V and 6 bases from J, with 6 bases in between. For the CDR3, the DNA is TGTGCCAGCAGTGAGCGGGGCGAGCAGTACTTC. This sequence encodes CASSERGEQYF.

The chain couples TRBV20-1 to TRBJ2-5, with TRBD2 matching over 7 bases. The CDR3 loop spans 12 amino acids. Germline-derived CDR1 and CDR2 are DFQATT and SNEGSKA (reference sequence). V was pared by 6 bases and J by 2 bases, with 3 bases of the junction left unmatched. CDR3 bases: TGCAGTGCCGCGGGGGAACAAGAGACCCAGTACTTC. It specifies CSAAGEQETQYF.

The V and J genes are TRBV5-4 and TRBJ1-2; maybe TRBD1 (6 bases). The CDR3 totals 13 residues. Trimming cost V 1 base and J 6 bases, with 10 bases left between them. Germline V gene sequence: CDR1 SGHNT, CDR2 YYREEE (reference sequence). CDR3 nucleotides: TGTGCCAGCAGCTTGTCGGGGGCAGATGGCTACACCTTC. Protein product: CASSLSGADGYTF.

The rearrangement uses TRBV20-1 and TRBJ2-7; D not resolved. CDR3 length: 12 amino acids. Germline-derived CDR1 and CDR2 are DFQATT and SNEGSKA (reference sequence). The germline V and J ends were trimmed by 3 bases and 2 bases, with 8 bases remaining between them. The CDR3 here is CSASVQAYEQYF. In DNA form, the CDR3 reads TGCAGTGCTAGCGTCCAGGCCTACGAGCAGTACTTC.

This clonotype was observed a few times. The chain joins TRBV28 to TRBJ2-6, with TRBD1 identical over 10 bases. The V segment lost 8 bases and the J segment 4 bases; nucleotides outside the gene matches: 8. The CDR3 covers 16 residues. Germline loops: CDR1 MDHEN, CDR2 SYDVKM. CDR3 region: CASGGQGMGGANVLTF. CDR3 nucleotide sequence: TGTGCCAGCGGGGGACAGGGGATGGGGGGGGCCAACGTCCTGACTTTC. The variable domain in full, completed from reference TRBV28 and TRBJ2-6, reads DVKVTQSSRYLVKRTGEKVFLECVQDMDHENMFWYRQDPGLGLRLIYFSYDVKMKEKGDIPEGYSVSREKKERFSLILESASTNQTSMYLCASGGQGMGGANVLTFGAGSRLTVL.

Many counts were recorded for this clonotype. Compared with germline, one end of the junction differs, possibly owing to a read error. This chain connects TRBV7-2 to TRBJ1-5, with 9 bases fitting TRBD1. The CDR3 sequence is 16 residues long. CDR1 and CDR2 (germline): SGHTA, FQGNSA. In DNA form, the CDR3 reads TGTGCCAGCAGCATAGCCGGGACAGGGAACGGGCAGCCCCAGCATTTT. As protein: CASSIAGTGNGQPQHF.

This clonotype turned up a few times. This rearrangement joins TRBV2 to TRBJ1-2; D gene ambiguous. V lost 7 bases and J 8 bases, leaving 14 bases between the germline ends. CDR1 SNHLY and CDR2 FYNNEI come from the germline V gene. The CDR3 runs 12 residues. Written as DNA, the CDR3 is TGTGCCAGCAAGAAAGAGGGTTGGGGCTACACCTTC. Residues: CASKKEGWGYTF.

V and J are TRBV24-1 and TRBJ2-2; 7 nucleotides agree with TRBD1. Trimming cost V 1 base and J 1 base; bases outside gene matches: 8. Looked up from germline, CDR1 is KGHDR and CDR2 is SFDVKD. The CDR3 consists of 18 residues. In DNA, the CDR3 is TGTGCCACCAGTGATTTACGAGGGGGCGGAGGGAACACCGGGGAGCTGTTTTTT. The encoded protein is CATSDLRGGGGNTGELFF.

CDR3 DNA sequence: TGTGCCAGCAGTGATTCCTTGGGTAGCGGTGGCACAGATACGCAGTATTTT. Translating gives CASSDSLGSGGTDTQYF. The chain has TRBV6-1 and TRBJ2-3; tentative D call: TRBD2 (6 bases). Between the trimmed V and J ends, which lost 3 bases and 1 base, there was a span of 17 bases. This CDR3 is 17 amino acids long. Germline V gene lookup returns CDR1 MNHNS and CDR2 SASEGT.

CDR3 nucleotides: TGTGCCAGCAGGCTACTAGCGACGAACACCGGGGAGCTGTTTTTT. The encoded protein is CASRLLATNTGELFF. This sequence joins TRBV2 and TRBJ2-2; TRBD2 matches 7 bases. Looked up from germline, CDR1 is SNHLY and CDR2 is FYNNEI. There are 15 residues in the CDR3. V lost 6 bases, J lost 0 bases, and 4 bases stayed unmatched. Variable domain in full (rest from reference TRBV2 and TRBJ2-2): EPEVTQTPSHQVTQMGQEVILRCVPISNHLYFYWYRQILGQKVEFLVSFYNNEISEKSEIFDDQFSVERPDGSNFTLKIRSTKLEDSAMYFCASRLLATNTGELFFGEGSRLTVL.

The genes are TRBV12-3 or TRBV12-4 and TRBJ2-4, with D perhaps TRBD1 (6 bases). The CDR3 has 16 residues. Trimming removed 3 bases from V and 0 bases from J, with 12 bases in between. The CDR3 DNA is TGTGCCAGCAGTTTCTTGGGACACCTAGCCAAAAACATTCAGTACTTC. Translating it yields CASSFLGHLAKNIQYF.

This clonotype was found a few times. The V call is TRBV12-3 or TRBV12-4, the J call TRBJ1-1, with D possibly being TRBD1 (6 bases). CDR3 size: 14 residues. V lost 6 bases and J lost 0, with 11 bases in between. Here the CDR3 DNA reads TGTGCCAGCAGCCCGGACAGCGTGAACACTGAAGCTTTCTTT. It codes for CASSPDSVNTEAFF.

The chain couples TRBV7-6 to TRBJ2-1, with unresolved D. The CDR3 sequence is 11 residues long. V was clipped by 3 bases and J by 9 bases, with 6 bases between them. Germline V gives CDR1 SGHVS, CDR2 FNYEAQ. CDR3 coding DNA: TGTGCCAGCAGCTTCGCGGCTGAGCAGTTCTTC. It is translated as CASSFAAEQFF. The full variable domain, with the rest looked up from reference TRBV7-6 and TRBJ2-1, is GAGVSQSPRYKVTKRGQDVALRCDPISGHVSLYWYRQALGQGPEFLTYFNYEAQQDKSGLPNDRFSAERPEGSISTLTIQRTEQRDSAMYRCASSFAAEQFFGPGTRLTVL.

This clonotype came up a few times. The V gene is TRBV27, the J gene TRBJ1-5; no definite D call. The CDR3 has 15 residues. Trimming shortened V by 6 bases and J by 3 bases, and 15 bases separated the two germline ends. CDR1 and CDR2 (germline): MNHEY, SMNVEV (reference sequence). CDR3 bases: TGTGCCAGCAGCATAACCCTGGGCCTCAATCAGCCCCAGCATTTT. It yields the protein CASSITLGLNQPQHF.

This chain uses TRBV6-6 with TRBJ1-6, with a tentative D call TRBD1 (6 bases). The CDR3 length is 15 residues. From germline, CDR1 is MNHNY and CDR2 SVGAGI (reference sequence). The V gene lost 0 bases and the J gene lost 10 bases, with 13 bases spanning the gap. CDR3 bases: TGTGCCAGCAGTTACTCCGGGGGCGGGGGCTCACCCCTCCACTTT. It yields the protein CASSYSGGGGSPLHF.

The chain is built from TRBV7-8 and TRBJ1-3, with 8 bases matching TRBD1. The germline V gene encodes CDR1 SGHVS and CDR2 FQNEAQ. The length of the CDR3 is 14 residues. V gave up 5 bases and J gave up 4 bases; unmatched junction bases: 4. The DNA of the CDR3 is TGTGCCAGCAGCAACCGGGACAGGGGAAACACCATATATTTT. Translation gives CASSNRDRGNTIYF.

The table lists this clonotype with a few counts. V usage is TRBV2 and J usage is TRBJ2-3; D tentatively fits TRBD1 or TRBD2 (5 bases each). The CDR3 runs to 10 residues. Trimming took off 6 bases at V and 7 bases at J, with 5 bases between the two ends. Germline loops: CDR1 SNHLY, CDR2 FYNNEI. The CDR3 DNA reads as TGTGCCAGCAGGGGACATACGCAGTATTTT. This sequence encodes CASRGHTQYF.